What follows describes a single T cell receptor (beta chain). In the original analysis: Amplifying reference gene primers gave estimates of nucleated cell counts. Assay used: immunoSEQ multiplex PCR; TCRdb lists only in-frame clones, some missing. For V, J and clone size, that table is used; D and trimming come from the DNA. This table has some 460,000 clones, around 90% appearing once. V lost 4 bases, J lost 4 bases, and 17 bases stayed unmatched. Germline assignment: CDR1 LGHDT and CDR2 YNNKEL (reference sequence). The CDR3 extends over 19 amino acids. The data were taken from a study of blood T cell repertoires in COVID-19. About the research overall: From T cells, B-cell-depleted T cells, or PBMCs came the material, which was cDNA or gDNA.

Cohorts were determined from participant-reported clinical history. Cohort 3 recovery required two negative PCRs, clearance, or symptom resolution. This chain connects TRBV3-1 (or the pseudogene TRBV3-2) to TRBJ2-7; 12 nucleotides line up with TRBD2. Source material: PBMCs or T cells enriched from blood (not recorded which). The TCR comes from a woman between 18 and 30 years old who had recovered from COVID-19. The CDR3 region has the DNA TGTGCCAGCAGCCCATACCTAGCGGGGGGGCCATCCCGCTGGTACGAGCAGTACTTC. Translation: CASSPYLAGGPSRWYEQYF.